One and the same sample provided the 3 T cell receptor beta chains below, sequenced in a study of T cell responses to AZD1222 COVID-19 vaccine. The table came from immunoSEQ multiplex PCR; TCRdb's copy has only in-frame clones and leaves some out. The table shows 110,000 to 150,000 clones, with roughly 90% occurring only once. This specimen consisted of peripheral blood, obtained on day 0 of AZD1222 vaccination. The source is an adult in good health.

J is TRBJ2-2 and V is TRBV4-2; 7 bases map to TRBD2. With 3 bases clipped from V and 6 bases from J, the junction kept 7 bases outside the gene matches. The V gene's germline CDR1 is LGHNA and CDR2 YNFKEQ. The CDR3 spans 15 residues. The CDR3 region has the DNA TGTGCCAGCAGCCATGGACTAGAGGGATCCGGGGAGCTGTTTTTT. It specifies CASSHGLEGSGELFF.

The chain recombines TRBV3-1 (or the pseudogene TRBV3-2) with TRBJ2-2, with a possible D match to TRBD1 (5 bases). This CDR3 has 16 residues. V lost 2 bases and J lost 2, with 12 bases in between. Germline values: CDR1 LGHDT, CDR2 YNNKEL (reference sequence). Here the CDR3 DNA reads TGTGCCAGCAGCCAATTTAAGGGGTCAAACACCGGGGAGCTGTTTTTT. The encoded protein is CASSQFKGSNTGELFF.

The chain combines TRBV5-1 with TRBJ1-5, with D possibly TRBD1 on 6 matching bases. Germline values: CDR1 SGHRS, CDR2 YFSETQ. V was cut by 2 bases and J by 4 bases, with 13 bases left in between. This CDR3 spans 15 amino acids. CDR3 sequence reads: CASSLTGFSNQPQHF. Here the CDR3 DNA reads TGCGCCAGCAGCTTAACAGGGTTTTCTAATCAGCCCCAGCATTTT.